This TCR beta chain was captured by sequencing in a study of T-cell memory formation after mild COVID-19. General observations from the study: Those CD4+ clones that contracted were mainly in CM and EM (CD8+ ones in EMRA).

MiXCR was run by TCRdb on the 5' RACE reads, yielding one entry per CDR3 protein. In the table there are fewer than 550,000 distinct CDR3 sequences, 20% of which are singletons. Worth noting for this clonotype: Its antigen is not known.

In germline, CDR1 is DFQATT, CDR2 SNEGSKA (reference sequence). CDR3 length equals 16 residues. Trimming removed 5 bases from V and 6 bases from J; junction bases left unmatched: 15. The sequencing sample was made of PBMCs or a T cell subset sorted from them (not recorded which). The clonotype originates from an adult woman who had mild COVID-19 (a few samples of this study predate the infection). Cell type and time point are not known. The V and J genes are TRBV20-1 and TRBJ1-2, with TRBD1 matching 10 bases. The CDR3 protein is CSAAKDRGRYGDGYTF. In DNA form, the CDR3 reads TGCAGTGCTGCCAAGGACAGGGGGAGGTACGGGGATGGCTACACCTTC.